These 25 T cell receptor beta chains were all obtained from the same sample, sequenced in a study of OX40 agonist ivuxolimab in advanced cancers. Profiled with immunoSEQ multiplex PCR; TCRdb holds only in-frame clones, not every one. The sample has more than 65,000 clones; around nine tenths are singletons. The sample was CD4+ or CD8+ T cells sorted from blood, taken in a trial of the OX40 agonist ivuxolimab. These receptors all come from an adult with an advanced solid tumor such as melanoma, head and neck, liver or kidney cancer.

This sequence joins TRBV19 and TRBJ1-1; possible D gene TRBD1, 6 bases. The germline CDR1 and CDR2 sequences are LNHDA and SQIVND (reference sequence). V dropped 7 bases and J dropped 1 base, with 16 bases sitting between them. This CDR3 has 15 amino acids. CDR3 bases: TGTGCCAGTAAATGGGGGGCCGGTCCGAACACTGAAGCTTTCTTT. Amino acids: CASKWGAGPNTEAFF.

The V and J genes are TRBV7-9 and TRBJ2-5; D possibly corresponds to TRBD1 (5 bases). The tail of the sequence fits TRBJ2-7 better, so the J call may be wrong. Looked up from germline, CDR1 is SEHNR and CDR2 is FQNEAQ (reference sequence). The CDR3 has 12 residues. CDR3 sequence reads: CASSLGQYEQYF. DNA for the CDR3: TGTGCCAGCAGCTTAGGACAGTACGAGCAGTACTTC.

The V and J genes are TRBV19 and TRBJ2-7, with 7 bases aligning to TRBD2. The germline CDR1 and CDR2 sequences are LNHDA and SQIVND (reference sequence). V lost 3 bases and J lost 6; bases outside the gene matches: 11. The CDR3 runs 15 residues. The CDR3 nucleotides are TGTGCCAGTAGTATTGCGGGAGCCCCTTGGGGCGAGCAGTACTTC. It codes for CASSIAGAPWGEQYF.

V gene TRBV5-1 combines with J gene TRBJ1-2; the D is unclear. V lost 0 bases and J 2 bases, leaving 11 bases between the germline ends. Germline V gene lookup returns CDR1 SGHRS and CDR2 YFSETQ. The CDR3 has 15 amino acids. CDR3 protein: CASSLGADFNYGYTF. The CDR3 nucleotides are TGCGCCAGCAGCTTGGGGGCAGACTTCAACTATGGCTACACCTTC.

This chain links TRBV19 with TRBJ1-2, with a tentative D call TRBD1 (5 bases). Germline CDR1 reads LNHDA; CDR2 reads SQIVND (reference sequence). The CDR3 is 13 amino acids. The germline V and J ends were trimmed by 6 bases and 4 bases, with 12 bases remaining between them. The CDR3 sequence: CASRVPGPYGYTF. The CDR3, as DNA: TGTGCCAGTAGGGTACCGGGACCCTATGGCTACACCTTC.

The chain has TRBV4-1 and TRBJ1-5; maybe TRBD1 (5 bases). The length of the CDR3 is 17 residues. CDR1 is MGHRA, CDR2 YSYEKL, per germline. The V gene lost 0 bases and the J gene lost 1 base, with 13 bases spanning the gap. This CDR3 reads CASSQERRGVSNQPQHF. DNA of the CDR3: TGCGCCAGCAGCCAAGAACGGCGAGGGGTGAGCAATCAGCCCCAGCATTTT.

For the CDR3, the DNA is TGTGCCAGCAGTGAAGCCCTAAGTATGAGGCCCAGCACAGATACGCAGTATTTT. The encoded protein is CASSEALSMRPSTDTQYF. The chain has TRBV6-1 and TRBJ2-3; D call uncertain. This CDR3 is built from 18 residues. Trimming pared 0 bases from V and 0 bases from J, leaving 16 bases between. CDR1 is MNHNS, CDR2 SASEGT, per germline.

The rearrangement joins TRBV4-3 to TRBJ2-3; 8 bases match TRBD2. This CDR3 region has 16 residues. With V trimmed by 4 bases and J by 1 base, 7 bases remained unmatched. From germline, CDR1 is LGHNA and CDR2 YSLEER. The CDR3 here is CASSRGPAGGTDTQYF. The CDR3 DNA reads TGCGCCAGCAGCCGGGGCCCAGCGGGGGGCACAGATACGCAGTATTTT.

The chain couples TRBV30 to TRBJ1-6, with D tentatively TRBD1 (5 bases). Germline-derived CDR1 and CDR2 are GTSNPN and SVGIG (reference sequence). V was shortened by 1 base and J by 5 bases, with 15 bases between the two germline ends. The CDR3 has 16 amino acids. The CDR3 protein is CAWSGTRTWNNSPLHF. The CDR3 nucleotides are TGTGCCTGGAGTGGTACCCGGACATGGAATAATTCACCCCTCCACTTT.

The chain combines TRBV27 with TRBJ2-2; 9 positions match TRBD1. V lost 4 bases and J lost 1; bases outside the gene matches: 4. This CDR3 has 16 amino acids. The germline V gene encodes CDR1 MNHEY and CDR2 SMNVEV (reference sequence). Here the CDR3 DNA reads TGTGCCAGCAGTTCTCCGGGACAGGGGAACACCGGGGAGCTGTTTTTT. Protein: CASSSPGQGNTGELFF.

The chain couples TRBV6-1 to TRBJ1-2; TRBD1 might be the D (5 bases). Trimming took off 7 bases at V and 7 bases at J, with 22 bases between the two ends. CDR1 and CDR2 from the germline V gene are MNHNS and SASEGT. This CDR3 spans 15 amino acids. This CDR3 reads CASIGGGRGIGGYTF. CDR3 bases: TGTGCCAGCATCGGCGGGGGTCGGGGTATTGGTGGCTACACCTTC.

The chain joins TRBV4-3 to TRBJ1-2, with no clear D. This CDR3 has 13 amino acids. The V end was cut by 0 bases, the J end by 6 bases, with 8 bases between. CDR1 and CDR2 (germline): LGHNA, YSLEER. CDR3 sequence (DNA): TGCGCCAGCAGCCAAGAAGGCATTGATGGCTACACCTTC. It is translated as CASSQEGIDGYTF.

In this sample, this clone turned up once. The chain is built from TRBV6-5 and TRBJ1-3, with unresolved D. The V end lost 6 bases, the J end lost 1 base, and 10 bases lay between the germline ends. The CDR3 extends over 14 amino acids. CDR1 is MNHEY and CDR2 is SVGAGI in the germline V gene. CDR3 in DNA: TGTGCCAGCAGAGACGACGCGTCTGGAAACACCATATATTTT. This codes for CASRDDASGNTIYF.

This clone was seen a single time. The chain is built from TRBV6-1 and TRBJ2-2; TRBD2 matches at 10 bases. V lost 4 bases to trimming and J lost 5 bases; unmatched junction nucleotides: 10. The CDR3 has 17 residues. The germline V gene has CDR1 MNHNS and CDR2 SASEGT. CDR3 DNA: TGTGCCAGCAGTGGGACTATCGGACTAGCGGAAACCGGGGAGCTGTTTTTT. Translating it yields CASSGTIGLAETGELFF.

The CDR3 spells CASSQARQQSYGYTF. In DNA form, the CDR3 reads TGCGCCAGCAGCCAAGCTCGGCAGCAAAGCTATGGCTACACCTTC. The chain couples TRBV4-3 to TRBJ1-2; no clear D gene. Germline V gene sequence: CDR1 LGHNA, CDR2 YSLEER. V was shortened by 1 base and J by 4 bases, with 13 bases between the two germline ends. This CDR3 has 15 residues.

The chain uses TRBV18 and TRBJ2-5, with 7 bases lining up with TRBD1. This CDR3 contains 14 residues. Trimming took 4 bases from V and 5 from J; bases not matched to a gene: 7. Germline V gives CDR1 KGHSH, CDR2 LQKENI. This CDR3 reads CASSLNTGVETQYF. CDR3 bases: TGTGCCAGCTCACTAAATACAGGGGTGGAGACCCAGTACTTC.

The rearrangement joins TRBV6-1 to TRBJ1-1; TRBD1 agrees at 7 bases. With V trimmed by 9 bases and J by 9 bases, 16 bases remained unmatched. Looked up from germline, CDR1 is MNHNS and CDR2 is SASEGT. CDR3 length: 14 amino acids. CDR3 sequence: CARDPGQTFGKAFF. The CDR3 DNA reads TGTGCCAGGGATCCGGGACAGACCTTCGGGAAAGCTTTCTTT.

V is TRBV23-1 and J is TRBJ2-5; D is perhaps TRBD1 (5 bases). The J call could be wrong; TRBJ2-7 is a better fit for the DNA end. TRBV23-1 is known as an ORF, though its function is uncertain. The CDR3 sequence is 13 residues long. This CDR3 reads CASGHPSSYEQYF. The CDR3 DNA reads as TGCGCCAGTGGACACCCGAGCTCCTACGAGCAGTACTTC.

CDR3 coding DNA: TGTGCCAGCAGCTTCACGGGTCTAGGCACTGAAGCTTTCTTT. Amino acids: CASSFTGLGTEAFF. The J gene is TRBJ1-1, the V gene TRBV11-2; D is undetermined. The length of the CDR3 is 14 residues. Trimming cost V 3 bases and J 4 bases, with 12 bases left between them. In germline, CDR1 is SGHAT, CDR2 FQNNGV.

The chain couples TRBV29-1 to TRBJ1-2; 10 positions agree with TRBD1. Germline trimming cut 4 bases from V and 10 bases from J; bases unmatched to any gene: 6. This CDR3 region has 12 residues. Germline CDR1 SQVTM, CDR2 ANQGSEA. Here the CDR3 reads CSVGGQGKDYTF. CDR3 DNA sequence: TGCAGCGTTGGGGGACAGGGGAAAGACTACACCTTC.

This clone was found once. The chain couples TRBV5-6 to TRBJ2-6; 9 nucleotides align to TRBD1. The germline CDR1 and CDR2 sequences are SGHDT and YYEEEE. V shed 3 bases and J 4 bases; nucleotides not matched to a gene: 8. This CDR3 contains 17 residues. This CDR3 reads CASSWTGAGTGANVLTF. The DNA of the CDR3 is TGTGCCAGCAGCTGGACAGGGGCCGGCACAGGGGCCAACGTCCTGACTTTC.

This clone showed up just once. The CDR3 DNA reads as TGTGCCAGCAGCTTTACCAGGGATGGCTACACCTTC. The encoded protein is CASSFTRDGYTF. The chain uses TRBV5-8 and TRBJ1-2, with D possibly TRBD1 on 5 matching bases. The germline V gene has CDR1 SGHTS and CDR2 YDEGEE. The CDR3 is 12 residues long. Trimming stripped 2 bases from V and 6 bases from J, with 8 bases between.

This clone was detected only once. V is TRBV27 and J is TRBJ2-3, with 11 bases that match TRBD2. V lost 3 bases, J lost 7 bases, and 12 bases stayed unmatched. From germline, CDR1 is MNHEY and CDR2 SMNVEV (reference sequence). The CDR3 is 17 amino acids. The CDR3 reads CASSFLSGTSGLYTQYF. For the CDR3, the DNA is TGTGCCAGCAGTTTCTTGTCCGGGACTAGCGGACTTTATACGCAGTATTTT.

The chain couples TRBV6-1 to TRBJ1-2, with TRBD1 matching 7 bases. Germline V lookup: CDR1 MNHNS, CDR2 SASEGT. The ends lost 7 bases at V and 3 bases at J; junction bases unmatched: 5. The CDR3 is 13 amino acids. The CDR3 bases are TGTGCCAGCACCAAGACAGGGTACTATGGCTACACCTTC. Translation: CASTKTGYYGYTF.

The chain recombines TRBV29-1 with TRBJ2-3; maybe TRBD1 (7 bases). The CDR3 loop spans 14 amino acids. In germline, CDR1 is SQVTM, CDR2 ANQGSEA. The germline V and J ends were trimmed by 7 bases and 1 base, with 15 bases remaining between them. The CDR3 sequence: CSGGGTAGTDTQYF. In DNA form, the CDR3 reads TGCAGCGGAGGAGGGACAGCCGGCACAGATACGCAGTATTTT.